One and the same sample provided the 2 T cell receptor beta chains below, sequenced in a study of spatial heterogeneity in lung cancer. General study findings and limits: Within tumors, counts of expanded alpha and beta TCRs tracked tumor mutation counts.

No antigen has been identified for these receptors. Time point noted: sample taken at primary tumor resection. A single record per CDR3 protein comes from TCRdb applying MiXCR to the 5' RACE reads. The table records around 2,000 distinct CDR3 sequences, about 2.4% of them present only once. The sample here was lung tumor tissue, taken at surgery. The receptors here all came from a male donor with early-stage non-small cell lung cancer.

This clonotype is labeled as medium-sized. V gene TRBV5-1 combines with J gene TRBJ2-1; 8 bases are shared with TRBD1. Germline V CDR1 and CDR2: SGHRS, YFSETQ. This CDR3 comprises 16 residues. V trimming: 4 bases; J trimming: 3 bases; junction bases outside the gene matches: 9. CDR3 residues: CASSTPGGEVYNEQFF. The CDR3 DNA reads as TGCGCCAGCAGCACTCCAGGGGGCGAAGTCTACAATGAGCAGTTCTTC. Combining the CDR3 with reference TRBV5-1 and TRBJ2-1 gives the whole variable domain KAGVTQTPRYLIKTRGQQVTLSCSPISGHRSVSWYQQTPGQGLQFLFEYFSETQRNKGNFPGRFSGRQFSNSRSEMNVSTLELGDSALYLCASSTPGGEVYNEQFFGPGTRLTVL.

This clonotype ranks as medium-sized. The chain carries TRBV7-3 and TRBJ2-3; the D gene is possibly TRBD2 (6 bases). The CDR3 has 15 amino acids. Trimming pared 1 base from V and 2 bases from J, leaving 10 bases between. Germline values: CDR1 SGHTA, CDR2 FQGTGA. The CDR3 nucleotides read TGTGCCAGCAGCTTAAGGGACTTCGCCACAGATACGCAGTATTTT. This translates into CASSLRDFATDTQYF.